The sequence of this TCR beta chain was determined in a study of memory CD4+ T cells and cytomegalovirus serostatus. On the study more broadly: Donors were healthy Belgian adults, 8 to 10 CMV seropositive and approximately 25 seronegative.

The sort gate was single viable CD3+CD4+CD8-CD45RO+ cells for memory CD4+ T cells. Study processing details: After removing out-of-frame reads, 2,204,828 distinct TCRbeta sequences remained. Profiling relied on immunoSEQ multiplex PCR, and the TCRdb table lists in-frame clones only, not all of them. V, J and clone size reflect that table, while D and trimming were determined from the DNA. The sample has 56,000 or so clones, around 82% seen once; the top ten hold approximately 0.5%. Germline loops: CDR1 LNHNV, CDR2 YYDKDF (reference sequence). Trimming removed 3 bases from V and 4 bases from J, with 5 bases in between. This CDR3 is built from 12 residues.

Sequencing was carried out using memory CD4+ T cells from blood. This receptor was obtained from an adult in good health and CMV-seronegative. Some clones in this sample may be carry-over from other donors' samples. This rearrangement joins TRBV15 to TRBJ2-3; D is unresolved. The CDR3 DNA is TGTGCCACCAGCAGTGGAGCAGATACGCAGTATTTT. Its protein product is CATSSGADTQYF.